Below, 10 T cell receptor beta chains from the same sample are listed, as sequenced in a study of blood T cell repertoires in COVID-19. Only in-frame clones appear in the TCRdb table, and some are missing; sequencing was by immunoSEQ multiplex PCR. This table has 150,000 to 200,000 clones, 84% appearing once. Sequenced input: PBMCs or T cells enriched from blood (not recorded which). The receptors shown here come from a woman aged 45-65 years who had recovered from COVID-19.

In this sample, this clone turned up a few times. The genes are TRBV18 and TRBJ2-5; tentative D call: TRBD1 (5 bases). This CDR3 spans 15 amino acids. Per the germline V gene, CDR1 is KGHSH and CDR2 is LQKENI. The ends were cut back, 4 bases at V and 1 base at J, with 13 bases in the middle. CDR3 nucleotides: TGTGCCAGCTCACTCCGACAGAATCCCCAAGAGACCCAGTACTTC. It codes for CASSLRQNPQETQYF.

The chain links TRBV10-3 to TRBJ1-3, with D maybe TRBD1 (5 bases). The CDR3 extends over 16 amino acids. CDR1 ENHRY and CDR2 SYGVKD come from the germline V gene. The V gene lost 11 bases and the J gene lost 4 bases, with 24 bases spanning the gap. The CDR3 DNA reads TGTGCCGCGATCGCAGGGTATGGTACTCCGGGAAACACCATATATTTT. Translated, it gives CAAIAGYGTPGNTIYF.

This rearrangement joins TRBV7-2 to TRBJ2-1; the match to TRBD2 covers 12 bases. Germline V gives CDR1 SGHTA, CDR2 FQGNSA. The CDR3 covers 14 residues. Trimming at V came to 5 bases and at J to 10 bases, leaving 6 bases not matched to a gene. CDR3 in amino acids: CASSPTSGSTEQFF. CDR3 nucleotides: TGTGCCAGCAGCCCGACTAGCGGGAGTACGGAGCAGTTCTTC. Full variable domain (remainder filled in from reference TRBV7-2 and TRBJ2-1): GAGVSQSPSNKVTEKGKDVELRCDPISGHTALYWYRQSLGQGLEFLIYFQGNSAPDKSGLPSDRFSAERTGGSVSTLTIQRTQQEDSAVYLCASSPTSGSTEQFFGPGTRLTVL.

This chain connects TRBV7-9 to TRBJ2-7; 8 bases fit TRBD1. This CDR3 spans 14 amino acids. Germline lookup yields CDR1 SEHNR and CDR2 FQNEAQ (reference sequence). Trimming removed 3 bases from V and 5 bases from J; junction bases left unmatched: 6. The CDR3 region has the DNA TGTGCCAGCAGCTTCGAGACAGGGGTCAACGAGCAGTACTTC. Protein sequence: CASSFETGVNEQYF.

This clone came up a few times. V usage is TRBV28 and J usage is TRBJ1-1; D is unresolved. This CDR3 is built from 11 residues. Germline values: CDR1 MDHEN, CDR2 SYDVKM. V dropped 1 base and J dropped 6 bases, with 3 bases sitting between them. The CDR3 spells CASSLSAEAFF. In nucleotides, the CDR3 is TGTGCCAGCAGTTTATCGGCTGAAGCTTTCTTT.

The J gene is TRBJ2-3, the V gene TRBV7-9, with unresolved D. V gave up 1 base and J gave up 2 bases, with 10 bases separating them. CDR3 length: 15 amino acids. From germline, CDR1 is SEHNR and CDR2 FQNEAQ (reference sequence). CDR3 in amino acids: CASSLGVAFTDTQYF. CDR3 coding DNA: TGTGCCAGCAGCTTAGGTGTAGCCTTCACAGATACGCAGTATTTT.

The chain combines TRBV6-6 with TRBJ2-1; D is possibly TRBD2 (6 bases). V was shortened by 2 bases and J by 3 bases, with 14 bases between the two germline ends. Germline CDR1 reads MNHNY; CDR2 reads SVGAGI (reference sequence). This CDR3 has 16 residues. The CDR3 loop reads CASSYDTVRGYNEQFF. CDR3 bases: TGTGCCAGCAGTTACGACACAGTGCGGGGCTACAATGAGCAGTTCTTC.

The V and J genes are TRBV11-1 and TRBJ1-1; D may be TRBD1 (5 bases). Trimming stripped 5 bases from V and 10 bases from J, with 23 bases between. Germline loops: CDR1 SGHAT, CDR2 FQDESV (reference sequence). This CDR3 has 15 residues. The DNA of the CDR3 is TGTGCCAGCAGCCTGTTGAGGACAAAAGGAAGCCGAGCTTTCTTT. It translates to CASSLLRTKGSRAFF.

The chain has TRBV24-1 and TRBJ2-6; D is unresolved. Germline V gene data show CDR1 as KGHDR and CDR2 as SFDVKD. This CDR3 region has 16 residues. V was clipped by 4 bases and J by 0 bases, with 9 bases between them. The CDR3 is CATSESTASGANVLTF. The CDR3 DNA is TGTGCCACCAGTGAATCCACAGCCTCTGGGGCCAACGTCCTGACTTTC.

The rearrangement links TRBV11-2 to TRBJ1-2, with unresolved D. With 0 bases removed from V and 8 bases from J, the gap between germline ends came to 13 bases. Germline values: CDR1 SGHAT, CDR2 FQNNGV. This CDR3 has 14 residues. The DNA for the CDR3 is TGTGCCAGCAGCTTAGATCGGGGTTCGAGGGGCTACACCTTC. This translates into CASSLDRGSRGYTF.